These 17 T cell receptor beta chains were all obtained from the same sample, sequenced in a study of T cell responses to AZD1222 COVID-19 vaccine. Repertoires were generated with immunoSEQ multiplex PCR, while TCRdb's copy carries only in-frame clones and drops some. The table has some 140,000 clones, roughly 90% seen once. This material consisted of peripheral blood, taken on day 0 of AZD1222 vaccination. Receptors originate from an adult in good health.

The chain links TRBV4-1 to TRBJ1-2, with D possibly TRBD1 on 5 matching bases. Germline V gives CDR1 MGHRA, CDR2 YSYEKL. The length of the CDR3 is 15 residues. The V gene lost 1 base and the J gene lost 6 bases, with 15 bases spanning the gap. The CDR3: CASSQVAWGLNGYTF. For the CDR3, the DNA is TGCGCCAGCAGCCAAGTGGCCTGGGGGTTGAATGGCTACACCTTC.

This rearrangement joins TRBV5-6 to TRBJ1-3; 7 bases are a match to TRBD1. With 4 bases clipped from V and 0 bases from J, the junction kept 4 bases outside the gene matches. CDR3 length equals 15 residues. Germline lookup yields CDR1 SGHDT and CDR2 YYEEEE. CDR3 nucleotides: TGTGCCAGCAGCCGAGGGACAGTCTCTGGAAACACCATATATTTT. Encoded protein: CASSRGTVSGNTIYF.

J is TRBJ2-7 and V is TRBV6-6; TRBD2 might be the D (6 bases). Deletions cut 6 bases from V and 3 bases from J, with 15 bases between. Germline V lookup: CDR1 MNHNY, CDR2 SVGAGI (reference sequence). The CDR3 contains 14 residues. CDR3 sequence (DNA): TGTGCCAGCAGCCCCGGGACTGCCTACTACGAGCAGTACTTC. Protein product: CASSPGTAYYEQYF.

The V call is TRBV4-3, the J call TRBJ1-1, with D perhaps matching TRBD1 (5 bases). This CDR3 contains 14 residues. Between the trimmed V and J ends, which lost 5 bases and 4 bases, there was a span of 14 bases. Germline loops: CDR1 LGHNA, CDR2 YSLEER. In DNA, the CDR3 is TGCGCCAGCAGCAGGGACCTTCGTGGCACTGAAGCTTTCTTT. Residues: CASSRDLRGTEAFF.

CDR3 amino acids: CASSAQGAGELFF. For the CDR3, the DNA is TGTGCCAGCAGCGCACAAGGGGCCGGGGAGCTGTTTTTT. This chain uses TRBV6-4 with TRBJ2-2, with D possibly TRBD1 on 5 matching bases. Between the trimmed V and J ends, which lost 6 bases and 6 bases, there was a span of 11 bases. The CDR3 runs to 13 residues. Germline V CDR1 and CDR2: MRHNA, SNTAGT.

This clone was detected only once. This chain links TRBV11-3 with TRBJ2-3; D possibly uses TRBD1 or TRBD2 (5 bases each). Germline CDR1 reads SGHNT; CDR2 reads YENEEA. V was pared by 5 bases and J by 3 bases, with 15 bases between. CDR3 length equals 15 residues. DNA of the CDR3: TGTGCCAGCAGCCAGTACGGGGCTACAACAGATACGCAGTATTTT. Translation gives CASSQYGATTDTQYF.

On this clone itself: Additional DNA sequences in this sample encode the identical CDR3. This chain uses TRBV6-1 with TRBJ2-7; 7 bases agree with TRBD2. Germline V gene sequence: CDR1 MNHNS, CDR2 SASEGT. The CDR3 totals 14 residues. V trimming: 3 bases; J trimming: 4 bases; junction bases outside the gene matches: 6. The CDR3: CASSDTLGGYEQYF. For the CDR3, the DNA is TGTGCCAGCAGTGACACTCTCGGGGGGTACGAGCAGTACTTC.

In DNA, the CDR3 is TGTGCCAGCAGTTTAGGTGACCTGAACACTGAAGCTTTCTTT. Its protein product is CASSLGDLNTEAFF. The V gene is TRBV27, the J gene TRBJ1-1; D is undetermined. The V and J ends lost 2 bases and 0 bases respectively, with 7 bases between them. Germline V gene lookup returns CDR1 MNHEY and CDR2 SMNVEV (reference sequence). The CDR3 is made up of 14 amino acids.

The chain has TRBV29-1 and TRBJ2-3, with D perhaps TRBD1 or TRBD2 (5 bases each). The CDR3 has 12 amino acids. Looked up from germline, CDR1 is SQVTM and CDR2 is ANQGSEA. The V and J ends lost 8 bases and 1 base respectively, with 10 bases between them. The CDR3 nucleotides read TGCAGCATCCGGGACGGCACAGATACGCAGTATTTT. This sequence encodes CSIRDGTDTQYF.

DNA for the CDR3: TGTGCCAGCAGGGGACAGGGTGGTAATGAAAAACTGTTTTTT. Its protein is CASRGQGGNEKLFF. This rearrangement joins TRBV5-4 to TRBJ1-4, with 9 bases lining up with TRBD1. V was pared by 5 bases and J by 4 bases, with 3 bases of the junction left unmatched. Germline lookup yields CDR1 SGHNT and CDR2 YYREEE (reference sequence). The CDR3 is 14 amino acids.

V gene TRBV4-3 combines with J gene TRBJ1-2; 11 bases agree with TRBD1. Trimming cost V 1 base and J 5 bases; bases outside gene matches: 9. In germline, CDR1 is LGHNA, CDR2 YSLEER. The CDR3 contains 17 residues. In DNA form, the CDR3 reads TGCGCCAGCAGCCAAGCCCGGACAGGGGGCATTCAATATGGCTACACCTTC. It encodes CASSQARTGGIQYGYTF.

V gene TRBV2 combines with J gene TRBJ2-1; 7 nucleotides line up with TRBD1. Germline assignment: CDR1 SNHLY and CDR2 FYNNEI. After removal of 8 bases from V and 5 bases from J, the junction contained 3 bases not matched to a gene. The CDR3 is 12 amino acids. CDR3 nucleotides: TGTGCCAGCGGGGGACAGAACAATGAGCAGTTCTTC. It encodes CASGGQNNEQFF.

The chain combines TRBV6-1 with TRBJ1-5, with a tentative D call TRBD1 (6 bases). Per the germline V gene, CDR1 is MNHNS and CDR2 is SASEGT. The length of the CDR3 is 17 residues. V lost 2 bases to trimming and J lost 4 bases, with 18 bases between them. CDR3 sequence: CASSEWASGGWNQPQHF. For the CDR3, the DNA is TGTGCCAGCAGTGAATGGGCTTCGGGGGGCTGGAATCAGCCCCAGCATTTT.

Here the CDR3 reads CASSLPGARSTDTQYF. CDR3 DNA sequence: TGTGCCAGCAGCTTGCCGGGGGCCAGGAGCACAGATACGCAGTATTTT. The chain uses TRBV5-4 and TRBJ2-3; either TRBD1 or TRBD2 may fit D (6 bases each). The CDR3 is 16 amino acids. Germline CDR1 is SGHNT and CDR2 is YYREEE (reference sequence). The germline V and J ends were trimmed by 1 base and 0 bases, with 12 bases remaining between them.

The chain links TRBV19 to TRBJ1-2; D remains unclear. The CDR3 extends over 13 amino acids. The germline gives CDR1 LNHDA, CDR2 SQIVND (reference sequence). The V and J ends lost 2 bases and 8 bases respectively, with 12 bases between them. The CDR3 sequence is CASSISWARGYTF. CDR3 sequence (DNA): TGTGCCAGTAGTATATCATGGGCGAGGGGCTACACCTTC. Complete variable domain (other parts from reference TRBV19 and TRBJ1-2): DGGITQSPKYLFRKEGQNVTLSCEQNLNHDAMYWYRQDPGQGLRLIYYSQIVNDFQKGDIAEGYSVSREKKESFPLTVTSAQKNPTAFYLCASSISWARGYTFGSGTRLTVV.

V is TRBV5-1 and J is TRBJ1-2; D possibly corresponds to TRBD1 (5 bases). Germline loops: CDR1 SGHRS, CDR2 YFSETQ. The CDR3 is 13 amino acids. V shed 4 bases and J shed 8 bases, with 15 bases lying between them. In DNA, the CDR3 is TGCGCCAGCAGCCGAAGGGACGGCGGGGGCTACACCTTC. It yields the protein CASSRRDGGGYTF.

The chain has TRBV28 and TRBJ2-2, with 12 positions matching TRBD2. Trimming took 5 bases from V and 0 from J; bases not matched to a gene: 1. Germline-derived CDR1 and CDR2 are MDHEN and SYDVKM. This CDR3 is 16 amino acids long. CDR3 amino acids: CASSRTSGTNTGELFF. CDR3 bases: TGTGCCAGCAGTCGGACTAGCGGGACGAACACCGGGGAGCTGTTTTTT.